This T cell receptor beta chain was captured in a study of T cell changes during pregnancy in multiple sclerosis. Assay: immunoSEQ multiplex PCR; the TCRdb copy retains only in-frame clones and omits some. The table includes 70,000 to 100,000 clones, 94% detected once. Germline V gene data show CDR1 as SGHRS and CDR2 as YFSETQ. Trimming removed 4 bases from V and 0 bases from J; junction bases left unmatched: 5. This CDR3 region has 16 residues. This chain joins TRBV5-1 and TRBJ1-4; 8 bases fit TRBD1. The origin of this receptor is a female donor with multiple sclerosis, enrolled in a pregnancy study. Sequencing was performed on peripheral blood, taken in the third trimester of pregnancy. This CDR3 reads CASSVQGVATNEKLFF. The CDR3 DNA reads TGCGCCAGCAGCGTACAGGGGGTGGCAACTAATGAAAAACTGTTTTTT.